Below, 3 T cell receptor beta chains from the same sample are listed, as sequenced in a study of T cell responses to AZD1222 COVID-19 vaccine. Generated by immunoSEQ multiplex PCR, the TCRdb table keeps only in-frame clones and is missing some. The table includes some 150,000 clones, approximately 93% detected once. This sample comprised peripheral blood, obtained on day 0 of AZD1222 vaccination. The receptors stem from an adult in good health.

This rearrangement joins TRBV7-8 to TRBJ1-2; 7 bases agree with TRBD1. In germline, CDR1 is SGHVS, CDR2 FQNEAQ. The CDR3 runs 15 residues. J lost 4 bases, V lost 2 bases, and 7 bases had no gene match. CDR3 loop: CASSLRDSGFYGYTF. DNA of the CDR3: TGTGCCAGCAGCTTAAGGGACAGCGGGTTCTATGGCTACACCTTC.

The chain employs TRBV28 and TRBJ1-1; D remains ambiguous. The CDR3 contains 14 residues. CDR1 is MDHEN, CDR2 SYDVKM, per germline. The V end was cut by 3 bases, the J end by 0 bases, with 8 bases between. The CDR3 DNA follows: TGTGCCAGCAGTTTGCCTCACCTGAACACTGAAGCTTTCTTT. Translating it yields CASSLPHLNTEAFF.

The chain's CDR3 is CASSESPSTDTQYF. CDR3 nucleotide sequence: TGTGCCAGCAGTGAAAGTCCCTCCACAGATACGCAGTATTTT. The gene calls are TRBV6-1 and TRBJ2-3; unclear D gene. CDR3 length: 14 residues. Germline CDR1 MNHNS, CDR2 SASEGT. Trimming pared 2 bases from V and 2 bases from J, leaving 8 bases between.